Listed below are T cell receptor beta chains from one sample, sequenced in a study of metastatic and nonmetastatic thyroid tumors. TCRdb reprocessed the PCR reads using MiXCR. The sample has about 30,000 clones, roughly a third seen once. The specimen was tumor tissue. The source is a female donor with papillary thyroid cancer or a benign thyroid nodule (not recorded which). Some clones in this sample may be carry-over from other donors' samples. CDR3s include the opening cysteine and the closing phenylalanine or tryptophan. The D gene is left open where the match is weak. Not every row has a clone size; where given, it reads once, few, many or a size class.

abundance,len,v_gene,d_gene,j_gene,CDR3aa,CDR3nt
NA,14,TRBV7-9,TRBD2,TRBJ2-7,CASSPSGGSYEQYF,TGTGCCAGCAGCCCTAGCGGGGGATCCTACGAGCAGTACTTC
NA,15,TRBV11-2,NA,TRBJ2-7,CASSLVAGHSYEQYF,TGTGCCAGCAGCTTAGTTGCGGGACACTCCTACGAGCAGTACTTC
NA,14,TRBV11-2,NA,TRBJ2-2,CASSLGAVLGELFF,TGTGCCAGCAGCTTAGGGGCAGTGCTAGGGGAGCTGTTTTTT
few,16,TRBV6-1,NA,TRBJ2-7,CASSPTGASGTYEQYF,TGTGCCAGCAGTCCAACAGGGGCCAGCGGGACCTACGAGCAGTACTTC
NA,10,TRBV7-9,NA,TRBJ1-6,CASHISPLHF,TGTGCCAGCCACATTTCACCCCTCCACTTT
NA,16,TRBV9,NA,TRBJ1-2,CASSENSGTIVYGYTF,TGTGCCAGCAGCGAGAATTCCGGGACAATAGTTTATGGCTACACCTTC
NA,17,TRBV5-1,NA,TRBJ1-6,CASSFGHSSSYNSPLHF,TGCGCCAGCAGCTTCGGCCATTCGAGCTCCTATAATTCACCCCTCCACTTT
few,12,TRBV10-1,NA,TRBJ2-3,CASSESYRPQYF,TGCGCCAGCAGTGAGTCGTACCGGCCGCAGTATTTT
NA,20,TRBV6-2/TRBV6-3,NA,TRBJ2-5,CASSYSLALEGPGYQETQYF,TGTGCCAGCAGTTACTCCCTCGCCCTCGAGGGCCCAGGGTACCAAGAGACCCAGTACTTC
NA,14,TRBV2,TRBD1,TRBJ1-5,CASSYRDRNQPQHF,TGTGCCAGCAGTTACCGGGACAGAAATCAGCCCCAGCATTTT
NA,20,TRBV25-1,TRBD2,TRBJ2-2,CASSPDRGRLAGLFTGELFF,TGTGCCAGCAGTCCCGACAGGGGTAGACTAGCGGGGTTATTCACCGGGGAGCTGTTTTTT
NA,15,TRBV5-1,TRBD1,TRBJ2-7,CASSLIRDRGGEQYF,TGCGCCAGCAGCTTGATCCGGGACAGGGGAGGCGAGCAGTACTTC
medium-sized,13,TRBV5-1,NA,TRBJ2-1,CASSLQGGDEQFF,TGCGCCAGCAGCTTGCAGGGTGGGGATGAGCAGTTCTTC
few,16,TRBV27,NA,TRBJ2-7,CASSLYPGPGEDEQYF,TGTGCCAGCAGTTTATACCCCGGCCCCGGGGAGGACGAGCAGTACTTC
NA,12,TRBV7-2,NA,TRBJ2-7,CASSFPGAEQYF,TGTGCCAGCAGCTTCCCGGGGGCCGAGCAGTACTTC
few,15,TRBV2,TRBD2,TRBJ2-3,CASSLGLAGTDTQYF,TGTGCCAGCAGTTTGGGACTAGCGGGAACTGATACGCAGTATTTT
few,16,TRBV20-1,TRBD1,TRBJ2-1,CSAPRSGQGALSEQFF,TGCAGTGCCCCTAGATCAGGACAGGGGGCGCTCAGTGAGCAGTTCTTC
medium-sized,14,TRBV2,TRBD1,TRBJ2-7,CASSEGVRGYEQYF,TGTGCCAGCAGTGAAGGTGTCAGGGGGTACGAGCAGTACTTC
NA,18,TRBV6-1,NA,TRBJ1-5,CASSARLGGLRSNQPQHF,TGTGCCAGCAGTGCGCGATTGGGGGGGCTGAGGAGCAATCAGCCCCAGCATTTT
medium-sized,17,TRBV20-1,NA,TRBJ2-1,CSARAPTALSSYNEQFF,TGCAGTGCTAGAGCCCCTACGGCGTTATCTTCCTACAATGAGCAGTTCTTC
few,15,TRBV28,TRBD1,TRBJ2-7,CASREPGQDPYEQYF,TGTGCCAGCAGAGAACCGGGACAGGACCCCTACGAGCAGTACTTC
few,13,TRBV2,NA,TRBJ1-3,CASSGGPGNTIYF,TGTGCCAGCAGTGGGGGGCCTGGAAACACCATATATTTT
NA,14,TRBV20-1,TRBD2,TRBJ2-2,CSAFGTRNTGELFF,TGCAGTGCTTTCGGGACTAGAAACACCGGGGAGCTGTTTTTT
NA,16,TRBV15,NA,TRBJ2-6,CATSRDTLPGANVLTF,TGTGCCACCAGCAGGGACACGCTCCCTGGGGCCAACGTCCTGACTTTC
NA,14,TRBV2,NA,TRBJ1-2,CASSPGTGAYGYTF,TGTGCCAGCAGCCCCGGGACGGGGGCCTATGGCTACACCTTC
few,16,TRBV30,NA,TRBJ1-2,CAWSVVGQGTNYGYTF,TGTGCCTGGAGTGTGGTGGGGCAGGGAACTAACTATGGCTACACCTTC
NA,13,TRBV30,TRBD1,TRBJ1-6,CAWRGGLDSPLHF,TGTGCCTGGAGAGGGGGCTTGGATTCACCCCTCCACTTT
NA,14,TRBV7-9,NA,TRBJ2-7,CASSLGTQSYEQYF,TGTGCCAGCAGCTTGGGGACCCAGAGCTACGAGCAGTACTTC
NA,17,TRBV20-1,NA,TRBJ1-4,CSAAGVALRRGNEKLFF,TGCAGTGCCGCGGGGGTCGCGTTGAGAAGAGGGAATGAAAAACTGTTTTTT
once,14,TRBV10-1,TRBD1,TRBJ2-4,CASSRRLTGDIQYF,TGCGCCAGCAGTCGCCGCTTAACAGGGGACATTCAGTACTTC
NA,17,TRBV20-1,TRBD2,TRBJ2-1,CSARASGGSISYNEQFF,TGCAGTGCTAGAGCGAGCGGGGGGTCCATCTCCTACAATGAGCAGTTCTTC
NA,13,TRBV4-3,NA,TRBJ1-1,CASSQGLATEAFF,TGCGCCAGCAGCCAAGGTCTCGCCACTGAAGCTTTCTTT
few,14,TRBV15,NA,TRBJ1-5,CATSRVYSNQPQHF,TGTGCCACCAGCAGGGTGTATAGCAATCAGCCCCAGCATTTT
few,15,TRBV12-3/TRBV12-4,TRBD2,TRBJ2-3,CASSPLAGTADTQYF,TGTGCCAGCAGCCCACTAGCGGGGACGGCAGATACGCAGTATTTT
few,15,TRBV28,TRBD1,TRBJ1-2,CASSTGTGVFYGYTF,TGTGCCAGCAGTACCGGGACAGGGGTCTTCTATGGCTACACCTTC
NA,15,TRBV6-1,NA,TRBJ2-6,CASSLGGSGANVLTF,TGTGCCAGCAGCTTAGGGGGCTCTGGGGCCAACGTCCTGACTTTC
NA,13,TRBV28,NA,TRBJ2-1,CASSFRHYNEQFF,TGTGCCAGCAGTTTTCGTCATTACAATGAGCAGTTCTTC
NA,11,TRBV3-1,NA,TRBJ2-2,CATKGAGELFF,TGTGCCACTAAAGGGGCCGGGGAGCTGTTTTTT
many,15,TRBV5-8,TRBD2,TRBJ2-3,CASSLEGLGKDTQYF,TGTGCCAGCAGCTTGGAGGGACTAGGGAAGGATACGCAGTATTTT
many,14,TRBV30,NA,TRBJ1-4,CAWSVPATNEKLFF,TGTGCCTGGAGTGTCCCAGCAACTAATGAAAAACTGTTTTTT
NA,14,TRBV5-1,TRBD2,TRBJ2-5,CASSSGGRGETQYF,TGCGCCAGCAGCTCGGGGGGTCGAGGGGAGACCCAGTACTTC
NA,15,TRBV5-1,TRBD2,TRBJ2-1,CASSGGLAPYNEQFF,TGCGCCAGCAGCGGTGGACTAGCCCCCTACAATGAGCAGTTCTTC
NA,16,TRBV5-1,NA,TRBJ2-3,CASSPLKGIGTDTQYF,TGCGCCAGCAGCCCCCTTAAGGGGATAGGTACAGATACGCAGTATTTT
NA,15,TRBV11-1,TRBD1,TRBJ2-3,CASSLVTGGADTQYF,TGTGCCAGCAGCTTAGTGACAGGGGGCGCAGATACGCAGTATTTT
few,14,TRBV2,TRBD1,TRBJ2-5,CASTEQGAGETQYF,TGTGCCAGCACCGAACAGGGGGCGGGAGAGACCCAGTACTTC
few,14,TRBV6-5,NA,TRBJ1-4,CASSYSLGNEKLFF,TGTGCCAGCAGTTACTCGTTGGGAAATGAAAAACTGTTTTTT
NA,15,TRBV19,NA,TRBJ1-5,CASKNGIHSNQPQHF,TGTGCCAGTAAAAACGGCATTCATAGCAATCAGCCCCAGCATTTT
NA,15,TRBV11-2,NA,TRBJ2-3,CASSRSGGLTDTQYF,TGTGCCAGCAGCCGCTCCGGAGGTCTTACAGATACGCAGTATTTT
few,13,TRBV19,NA,TRBJ1-1,CASSIRGDTEAFF,TGTGCCAGTAGTATCCGTGGGGACACTGAAGCTTTCTTT
NA,12,TRBV20-1,NA,TRBJ2-7,CSARDRGYEQYF,TGCAGTGCTAGAGATCGTGGCTACGAGCAGTACTTC
NA,12,TRBV2,NA,TRBJ1-2,CASSPTSYGYTF,TGTGCCAGCAGCCCGACATCCTATGGCTACACCTTC
NA,15,TRBV7-2,TRBD2,TRBJ2-1,CASSHSGRGHNEQFF,TGTGCCAGCAGCCATAGCGGGAGGGGGCACAATGAGCAGTTCTTC
few,15,TRBV6-1,NA,TRBJ1-5,CASSSGQGKNQPQHF,TGTGCCAGCAGTAGCGGGCAGGGCAAGAATCAGCCCCAGCATTTT
NA,14,TRBV10-1,TRBD1,TRBJ2-7,CASSERTGYNEQYF,TGCGCCAGCAGTGAGAGGACAGGGTATAACGAGCAGTACTTC
NA,12,TRBV20-1,NA,TRBJ1-3,CSARWKRNTIYF,TGCAGTGCTAGATGGAAGCGAAACACCATATATTTT
few,15,TRBV3-1,TRBD1,TRBJ2-7,CASSQGAGTGYEQYF,TGTGCCAGCAGCCAAGGGGCCGGGACAGGCTACGAGCAGTACTTC
few,14,TRBV11-2,NA,TRBJ2-7,CASSFGPGVYEQYF,TGTGCCAGCAGCTTTGGGCCGGGCGTTTACGAGCAGTACTTC